There are a few counts of the clone carrying this T cell receptor (beta chain). What it binds is not known. TCRdb analysed the 5' RACE reads with MiXCR anew, one entry per CDR3 protein. The sample consists of around 160,000 distinct CDR3 sequences, around 10% of them appearing once. The sample is drawn from a study of T-cell memory formation after mild COVID-19. Study results and limitations: Clonal second-wave expansions that peaked on day 37 had unconfirmed SARS-CoV-2 specificity.

This CDR3 region has 16 residues. Per the germline V gene, CDR1 is SGHRS and CDR2 is YFSETQ. With 3 bases removed from V and 4 bases from J, the gap between germline ends came to 19 bases. The chain recombines TRBV5-1 with TRBJ2-5; tentative D call: TRBD2 (6 bases). The sequenced material came from PBMCs or a T cell subset sorted from them (not recorded which). The clonotype comes from a man between 18 and 35 years old who had mild COVID-19 (a few samples of this study predate the infection). Cell type and time point are not known. CDR3 DNA: TGCGCCAGCAGCTCGGGACCCGGGCTAGCGCGAGAGACCCAGTACTTC. The encoded protein is CASSSGPGLARETQYF.